These 23 T cell receptor beta chains share one sample of origin, sequenced in a study of beta chain features in type 1 diabetes. Study-level findings and limits: There was a moderate but significant shortening of TCRB CDR3s in all four CD4+ subsets of Type 1 diabetes patients.

These receptors have no known antigen. As every portion of the isolated RNA was reverse transcribed, the sequencing read expressed TCRB transcripts. The data were produced by immunoSEQ multiplex PCR, yet TCRdb's version contains in-frame clones alone and is incomplete. The table shows roughly 160,000 clones, with 6.5% to 8.5% occurring only once. The sequenced material came from central memory CD4+ T cells from blood. Receptors originate from a woman younger than 30 with type 1 diabetes.

This clone has only a few counts. V gene TRBV7-9 combines with J gene TRBJ2-5; maybe TRBD2 (5 bases). This CDR3 contains 17 residues. Germline loops: CDR1 SEHNR, CDR2 FQNEAQ (reference sequence). The V end was cut by 5 bases, the J end by 5 bases, with 24 bases between. The CDR3 region has the DNA TGTGCCAGCAGCCCATCCCCGGACTGGTCCTGGAGCGAGACCCAGTACTTC. Translated: CASSPSPDWSWSETQYF.

This clone was found a few times. CDR3 region: CASSLTSETDTQYF. The CDR3 nucleotides are TGTGCCAGCAGCCTGACTAGCGAGACAGATACGCAGTATTTT. The chain recombines TRBV5-6 with TRBJ2-3; 8 positions agree with TRBD2. The J segment lost 3 bases and the V segment lost 4 bases, leaving 4 bases of the junction unmatched. Germline assignment: CDR1 SGHDT and CDR2 YYEEEE. The CDR3 has 14 amino acids.

There are a few counts of this clone. As DNA, the CDR3 is TGTGCCAGCTCCCCGGGACAGGGGGCCTACGAGCAGTACTTC. It encodes CASSPGQGAYEQYF. J is TRBJ2-7 and V is TRBV19; 11 positions match TRBD1. The germline V gene has CDR1 LNHDA and CDR2 SQIVND (reference sequence). CDR3 length equals 14 residues. Losses at the gene ends were 9 bases for V and 2 bases for J; bases not matched to a gene: 6.

The chain uses TRBV6-4 and TRBJ2-5, with D perhaps TRBD2 (5 bases). The CDR3 extends over 16 amino acids. The germline V and J ends were trimmed by 2 bases and 6 bases, with 19 bases remaining between them. Germline V gives CDR1 MRHNA, CDR2 SNTAGT. CDR3 sequence: CASSDTRDNLGKTQYF. DNA for the CDR3: TGTGCCAGCAGTGACACCCGGGATAACTTGGGGAAGACCCAGTACTTC.

This chain connects TRBV28 to TRBJ2-1; D possibly corresponds to TRBD2 (6 bases). The CDR3 has 14 amino acids. The germline V gene has CDR1 MDHEN and CDR2 SYDVKM. V lost 6 bases, J lost 5 bases, and 14 bases lay in between. The CDR3 protein is CASSEGGVHNEQFF. The CDR3 nucleotides read TGTGCCAGCAGCGAAGGAGGGGTACACAATGAGCAGTTCTTC. Variable domain in full (rest from reference TRBV28 and TRBJ2-1): DVKVTQSSRYLVKRTGEKVFLECVQDMDHENMFWYRQDPGLGLRLIYFSYDVKMKEKGDIPEGYSVSREKKERFSLILESASTNQTSMYLCASSEGGVHNEQFFGPGTRLTVL.

The chain recombines TRBV7-2 with TRBJ2-7; D is unclear. Trimming took off 7 bases at V and 6 bases at J, with 13 bases between the two ends. Germline V gives CDR1 SGHTA, CDR2 FQGNSA. The CDR3 loop spans 12 amino acids. The DNA of the CDR3 is TGTGCCAGCACTCCGCCCCTCGGCGAGCAGTACTTC. Protein: CASTPPLGEQYF.

J is TRBJ1-6 and V is TRBV19; D remains unclear. The CDR3 runs 12 residues. Per the germline V gene, CDR1 is LNHDA and CDR2 is SQIVND (reference sequence). Between the trimmed V and J ends, which lost 9 bases and 7 bases, there was a span of 10 bases. The CDR3 DNA is TGTGCCAGCCGACTCCTCAATTCACCCCTCCACTTT. Translating gives CASRLLNSPLHF.

This clone was counted only a few times. V usage is TRBV19 and J usage is TRBJ2-5; TRBD1 matches at 8 bases. J was trimmed by 4 bases and V by 5 bases; bases with no gene match: 9. CDR3 length: 15 residues. The germline CDR1 and CDR2 sequences are LNHDA and SQIVND (reference sequence). The DNA of the CDR3 is TGTGCCAGTAGTTCCTTGACAGGGGTTCGAGAGACCCAGTACTTC. Its translation: CASSSLTGVRETQYF.

The V gene is TRBV4-3, the J gene TRBJ2-6; tentative D call: TRBD1 (5 bases). V was cut by 2 bases and J by 2 bases, with 25 bases left in between. The germline V gene has CDR1 LGHNA and CDR2 YSLEER. This CDR3 has 21 amino acids. CDR3 region: CASSQRPMGQSESPGANVLTF. CDR3 DNA: TGCGCCAGCAGCCAAAGGCCCATGGGGCAGTCCGAATCCCCTGGGGCCAACGTCCTGACTTTC.

This chain links TRBV5-1 with TRBJ2-3, with 8 bases aligning to TRBD1. The germline V gene has CDR1 SGHRS and CDR2 YFSETQ. The CDR3 covers 15 residues. V shed 2 bases, J shed 3 bases, and the junction held 5 bases outside the gene matches. The CDR3 reads CASSLPGGETDTQYF. The DNA for the CDR3 is TGCGCCAGCAGCTTACCAGGGGGCGAGACAGATACGCAGTATTTT.

The sample holds a few counts of this clone. The CDR3 loop reads CASSFVAGGSTDTQYF. The CDR3 nucleotides are TGTGCCAGCAGCTTTGTGGCGGGGGGAAGCACAGATACGCAGTATTTT. The chain recombines TRBV11-3 with TRBJ2-3, with 8 bases identical to TRBD2. This CDR3 region has 16 residues. J lost 0 bases, V lost 3 bases, and 5 bases had no gene match. CDR1 is SGHNT and CDR2 is YENEEA in the germline V gene.

Only a few counts were recorded for this clone. The chain recombines TRBV30 with TRBJ2-5, with D possibly TRBD1 on 5 matching bases. The ends were cut back, 5 bases at V and 5 bases at J, with 12 bases in the middle. The CDR3 length is 12 residues. The V gene's germline CDR1 is GTSNPN and CDR2 SVGIG (reference sequence). This CDR3 is CAWGRVGETQYF. CDR3 coding DNA: TGTGCCTGGGGCAGGGTGGGGGAGACCCAGTACTTC.

This sequence joins TRBV28 and TRBJ2-3; D ambiguous. The CDR3 loop spans 13 amino acids. Per germline, CDR1 MDHEN and CDR2 SYDVKM. V was trimmed by 6 bases and J by 3 bases, leaving 10 bases between them. The CDR3 loop is CASREEVTDTQYF. For the CDR3, the DNA is TGTGCCAGCAGGGAAGAGGTGACAGATACGCAGTATTTT.

This sequence joins TRBV29-1 and TRBJ2-7; D is possibly TRBD2 (7 bases). The V and J ends lost 5 bases and 3 bases respectively, with 11 bases between them. Germline assignment: CDR1 SQVTM and CDR2 ANQGSEA. This CDR3 spans 12 amino acids. The CDR3 DNA follows: TGCAGCGTTAGGGGGGGAGGCTACGAGCAGTACTTC. Translating it yields CSVRGGGYEQYF.

This clone turned up a few times. The chain couples TRBV9 to TRBJ1-5, with D uncertain. CDR3 length equals 13 residues. Germline CDR1 reads SGDLS; CDR2 reads YYNGEE. Between the trimmed V and J ends, which lost 0 bases and 8 bases, there was a span of 9 bases. The CDR3 protein is CASSVAPYEPQHF. The CDR3 bases are TGTGCCAGCAGCGTAGCCCCTTATGAGCCCCAGCATTTT.

At least ten counts were recorded for this clone. V and J are TRBV10-3 and TRBJ2-5; possibly TRBD1 for D (5 bases). Germline V gene data show CDR1 as ENHRY and CDR2 as SYGVKD. V was trimmed by 3 bases and J by 4 bases, leaving 6 bases between them. The CDR3 spans 12 residues. The CDR3 reads CAISDRAETQYF. Written as DNA, the CDR3 is TGTGCCATCAGTGACAGGGCAGAGACCCAGTACTTC.

This chain uses TRBV7-8 with TRBJ1-1, with TRBD1 as a possible D gene (6 bases). The CDR3 length is 16 residues. Germline CDR1 reads SGHVS; CDR2 reads FQNEAQ. Trimming pared 1 base from V and 4 bases from J, leaving 16 bases between. The CDR3 loop reads CASSLGGGPIVTEAFF. CDR3 nucleotide sequence: TGTGCCAGCAGCTTAGGGGGGGGGCCGATTGTCACTGAAGCTTTCTTT.

The chain employs TRBV6-5 and TRBJ1-2; 8 bases align to TRBD1. The ends lost 8 bases at V and 6 bases at J; junction bases unmatched: 8. Per the germline V gene, CDR1 is MNHEY and CDR2 is SVGAGI. The length of the CDR3 is 13 residues. The CDR3, as DNA: TGTGCCAGCCTAAAGACAGGGGTGGATGGCTACACCTTC. Its translation: CASLKTGVDGYTF.

This chain uses TRBV29-1 with TRBJ2-7, with D perhaps matching TRBD2 (5 bases). CDR3 length: 11 residues. CDR1 is SQVTM, CDR2 ANQGSEA, per germline. V lost 7 bases to trimming and J lost 3 bases, with 10 bases between them. CDR3 in amino acids: CSGAEGYEQYF. The CDR3 DNA follows: TGCAGCGGGGCCGAGGGCTACGAGCAGTACTTC.

This clone was seen more than once but under ten times. This rearrangement joins TRBV5-8 to TRBJ2-7; 7 nucleotides align to TRBD2. Trimming cost V 5 bases and J 4 bases; bases outside gene matches: 9. Germline assignment: CDR1 SGHTS and CDR2 YDEGEE. The CDR3 is made up of 14 amino acids. CDR3 in amino acids: CASRGSGNVYEQYF. The CDR3, as DNA: TGTGCCAGCAGGGGGAGCGGGAATGTATACGAGCAGTACTTC.

This clone showed up just a few times. This chain uses TRBV28 with TRBJ1-5; the D is unclear. V was cut by 6 bases and J by 4 bases, with 19 bases left in between. CDR3 size: 16 residues. The germline V gene has CDR1 MDHEN and CDR2 SYDVKM. The CDR3: CASRRGPPAGNQPQHF. Written as DNA, the CDR3 is TGTGCCAGCAGGAGAGGCCCTCCGGCTGGAAATCAGCCCCAGCATTTT.

This clone was seen more than once but under ten times. CDR3 DNA sequence: TGTGCCACCCTACCCTTAAAAGGGGACACCGGGGAGCTGTTTTTT. The encoded protein is CATLPLKGDTGELFF. The chain employs TRBV6-1 and TRBJ2-2, with TRBD1 as a possible D gene (5 bases). Germline values: CDR1 MNHNS, CDR2 SASEGT. Trimming pared 10 bases from V and 3 bases from J, leaving 18 bases between. The length of the CDR3 is 15 residues.

The chain carries TRBV4-2 and TRBJ1-2, with TRBD1 matching over 9 bases. The CDR3 covers 14 residues. Germline values: CDR1 LGHNA, CDR2 YNFKEQ. With V trimmed by 7 bases and J by 3 bases, 6 bases remained unmatched. CDR3 DNA: TGTGCCAGCACCTGGGACAGGGAATACTATGGCTACACCTTC. Translated: CASTWDREYYGYTF.